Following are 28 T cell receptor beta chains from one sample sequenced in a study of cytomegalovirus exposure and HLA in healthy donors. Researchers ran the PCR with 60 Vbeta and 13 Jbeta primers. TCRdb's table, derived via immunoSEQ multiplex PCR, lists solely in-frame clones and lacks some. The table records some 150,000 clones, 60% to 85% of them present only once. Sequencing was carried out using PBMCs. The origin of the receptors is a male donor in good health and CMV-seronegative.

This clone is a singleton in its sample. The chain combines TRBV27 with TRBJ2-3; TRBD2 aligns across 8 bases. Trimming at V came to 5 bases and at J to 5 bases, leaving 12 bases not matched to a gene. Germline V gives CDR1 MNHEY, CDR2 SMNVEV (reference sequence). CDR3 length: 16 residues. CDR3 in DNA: TGTGCCAGCAGTCACCGGAGACTAGCGTGGGGAGATACGCAGTATTTT. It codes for CASSHRRLAWGDTQYF.

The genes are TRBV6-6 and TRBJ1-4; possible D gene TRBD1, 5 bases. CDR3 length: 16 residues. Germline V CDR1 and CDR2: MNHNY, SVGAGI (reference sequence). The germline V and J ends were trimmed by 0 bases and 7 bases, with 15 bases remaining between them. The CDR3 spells CASSYSIGPRGEKLFF. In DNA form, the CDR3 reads TGTGCCAGCAGTTACTCGATAGGGCCAAGGGGTGAAAAACTGTTTTTT.

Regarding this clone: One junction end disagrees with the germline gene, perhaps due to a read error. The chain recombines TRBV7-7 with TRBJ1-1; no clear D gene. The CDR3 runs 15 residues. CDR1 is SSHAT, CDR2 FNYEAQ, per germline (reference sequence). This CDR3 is CASSPVAGESTEAFF. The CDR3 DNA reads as TGTGCTAGCAGCCCCGTAGCCGGGGAGAGCACTGAAGCTTTCTTT.

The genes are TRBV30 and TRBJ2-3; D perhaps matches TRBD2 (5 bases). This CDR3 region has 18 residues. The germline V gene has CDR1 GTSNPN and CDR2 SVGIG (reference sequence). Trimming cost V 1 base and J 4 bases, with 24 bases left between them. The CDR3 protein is CAWSGPGRGGSAADTQYF. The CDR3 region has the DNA TGTGCCTGGAGTGGCCCGGGTCGGGGTGGATCGGCCGCAGATACGCAGTATTTT. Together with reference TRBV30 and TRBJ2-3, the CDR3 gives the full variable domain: SQTIHQWPATLVQPVGSPLSLECTVEGTSNPNLYWYRQAAGRGLQLLFYSVGIGQISSEVPQNLSASRPQDRQFILSSKKLLLSDSGFYLCAWSGPGRGGSAADTQYFGPGTRLTVL.

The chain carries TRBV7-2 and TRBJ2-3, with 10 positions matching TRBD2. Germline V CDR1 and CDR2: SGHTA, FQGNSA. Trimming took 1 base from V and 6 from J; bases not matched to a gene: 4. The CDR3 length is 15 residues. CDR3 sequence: CASSLERGGADTQYF. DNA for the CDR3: TGTGCCAGCAGCTTAGAGCGGGGGGGAGCGGATACGCAGTATTTT.

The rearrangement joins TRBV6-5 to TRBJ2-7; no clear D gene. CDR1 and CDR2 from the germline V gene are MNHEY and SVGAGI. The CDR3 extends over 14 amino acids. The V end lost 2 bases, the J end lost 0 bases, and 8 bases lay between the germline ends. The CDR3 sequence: CASSYLGLSYEQYF. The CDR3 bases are TGTGCCAGCAGTTACCTAGGTCTCTCCTACGAGCAGTACTTC.

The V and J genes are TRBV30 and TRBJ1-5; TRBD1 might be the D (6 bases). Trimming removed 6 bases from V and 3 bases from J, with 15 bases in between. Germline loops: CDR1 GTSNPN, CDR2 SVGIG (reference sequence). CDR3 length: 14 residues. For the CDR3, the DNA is TGTGCCTGCCAACCGGGGGGCAACAATCAGCCCCAGCATTTT. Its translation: CACQPGGNNQPQHF.

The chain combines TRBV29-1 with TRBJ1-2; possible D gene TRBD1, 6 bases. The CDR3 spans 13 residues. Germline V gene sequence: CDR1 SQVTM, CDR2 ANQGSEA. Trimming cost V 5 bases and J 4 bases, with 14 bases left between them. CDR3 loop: CSVLDQDSYGYTF. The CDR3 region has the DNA TGCAGCGTTCTTGATCAGGACAGCTATGGCTACACCTTC.

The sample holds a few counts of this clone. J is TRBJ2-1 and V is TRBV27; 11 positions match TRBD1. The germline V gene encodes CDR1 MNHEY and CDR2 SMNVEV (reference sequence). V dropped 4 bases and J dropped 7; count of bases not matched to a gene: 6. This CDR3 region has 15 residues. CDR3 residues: CASSSDRGPENEQFF. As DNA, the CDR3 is TGTGCCAGCAGTTCGGACAGGGGGCCGGAGAATGAGCAGTTCTTC.

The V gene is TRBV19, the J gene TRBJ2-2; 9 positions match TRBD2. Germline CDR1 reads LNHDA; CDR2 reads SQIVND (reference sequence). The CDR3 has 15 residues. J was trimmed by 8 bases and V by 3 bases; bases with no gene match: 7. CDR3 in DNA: TGTGCCAGTAGTATCGCGGGAGGGCCTCCGGGGGAGCTGTTTTTT. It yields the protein CASSIAGGPPGELFF.

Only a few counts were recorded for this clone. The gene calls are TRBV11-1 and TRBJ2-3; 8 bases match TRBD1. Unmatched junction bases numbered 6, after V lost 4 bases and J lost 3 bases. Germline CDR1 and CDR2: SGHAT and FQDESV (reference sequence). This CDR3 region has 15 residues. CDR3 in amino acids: CASSSGQGGTDTQYF. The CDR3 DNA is TGTGCCAGCAGCTCCGGACAGGGTGGGACAGATACGCAGTATTTT. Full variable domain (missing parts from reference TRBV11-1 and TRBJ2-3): EAEVAQSPRYKITEKSQAVAFWCDPISGHATLYWYRQILGQGPELLVQFQDESVVDDSQLPKDRFSAERLKGVDSTLKIQPAELGDSAMYLCASSSGQGGTDTQYFGPGTRLTVL.

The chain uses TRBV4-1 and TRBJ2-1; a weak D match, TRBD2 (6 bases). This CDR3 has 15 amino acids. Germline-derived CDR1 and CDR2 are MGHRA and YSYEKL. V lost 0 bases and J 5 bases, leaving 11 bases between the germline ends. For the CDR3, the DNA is TGCGCCAGCAGCCAAGACGTCCTAGCGCACAATGAGCAGTTCTTC. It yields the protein CASSQDVLAHNEQFF.

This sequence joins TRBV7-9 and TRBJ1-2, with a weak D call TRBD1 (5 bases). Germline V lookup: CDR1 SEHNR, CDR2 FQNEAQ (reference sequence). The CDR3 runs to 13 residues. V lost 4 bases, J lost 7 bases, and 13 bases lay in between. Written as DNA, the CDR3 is TGTGCCAGCAGCTGGCCGGGGGAGGTTGGCTACACCTTC. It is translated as CASSWPGEVGYTF.

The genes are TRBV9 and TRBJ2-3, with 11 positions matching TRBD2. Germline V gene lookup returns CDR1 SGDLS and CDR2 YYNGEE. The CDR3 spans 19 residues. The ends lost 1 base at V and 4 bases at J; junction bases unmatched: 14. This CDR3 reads CASSVRLAGGSGVPDTQYF. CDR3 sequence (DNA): TGTGCCAGCAGCGTAAGGCTAGCGGGGGGCAGCGGGGTGCCAGATACGCAGTATTTT.

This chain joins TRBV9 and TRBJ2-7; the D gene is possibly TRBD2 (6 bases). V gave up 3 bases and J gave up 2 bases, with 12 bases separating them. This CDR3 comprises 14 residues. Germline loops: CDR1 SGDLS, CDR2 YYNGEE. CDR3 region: CASSARDWAYEQYF. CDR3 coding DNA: TGTGCCAGCAGCGCTCGGGACTGGGCCTACGAGCAGTACTTC.

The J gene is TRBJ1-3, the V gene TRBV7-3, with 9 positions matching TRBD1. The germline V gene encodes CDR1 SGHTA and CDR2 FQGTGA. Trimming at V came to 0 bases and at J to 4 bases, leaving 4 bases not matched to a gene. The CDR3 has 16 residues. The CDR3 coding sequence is TGTGCCAGCAGCTTAACAGGGACAGGGCCCGGAAACACCATATATTTT. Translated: CASSLTGTGPGNTIYF.

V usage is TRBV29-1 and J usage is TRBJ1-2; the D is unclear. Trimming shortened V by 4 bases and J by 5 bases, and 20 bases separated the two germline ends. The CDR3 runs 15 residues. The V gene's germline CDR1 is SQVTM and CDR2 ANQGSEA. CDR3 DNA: TGCAGCGTTGGGGCACTTGGGGAGAGGTCATATGGCTACACCTTC. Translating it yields CSVGALGERSYGYTF.

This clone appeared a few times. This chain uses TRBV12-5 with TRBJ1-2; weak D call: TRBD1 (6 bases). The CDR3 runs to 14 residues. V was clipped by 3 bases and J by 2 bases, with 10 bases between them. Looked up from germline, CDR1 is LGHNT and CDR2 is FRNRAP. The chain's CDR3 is CASGFEGQNYGYTF. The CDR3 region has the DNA TGTGCTAGTGGTTTCGAAGGACAGAACTATGGCTACACCTTC.

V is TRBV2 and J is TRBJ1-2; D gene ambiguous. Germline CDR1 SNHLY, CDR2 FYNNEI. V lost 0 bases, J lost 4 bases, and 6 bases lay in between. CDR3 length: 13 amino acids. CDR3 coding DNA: TGTGCCAGCAGTGAAGCGCCCAGCTATGGCTACACCTTC. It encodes CASSEAPSYGYTF.

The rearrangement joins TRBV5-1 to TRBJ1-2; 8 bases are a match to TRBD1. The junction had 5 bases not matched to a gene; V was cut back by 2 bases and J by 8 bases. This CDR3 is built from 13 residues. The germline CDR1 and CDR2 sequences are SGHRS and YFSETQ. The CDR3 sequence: CASSFGQGGGYTF. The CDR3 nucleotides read TGCGCCAGCAGCTTTGGACAGGGCGGAGGCTACACCTTC.

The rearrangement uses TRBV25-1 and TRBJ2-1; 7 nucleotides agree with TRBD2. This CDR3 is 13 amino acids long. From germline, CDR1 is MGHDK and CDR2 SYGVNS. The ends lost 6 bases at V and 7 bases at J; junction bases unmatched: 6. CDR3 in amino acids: CASRITGGNEQFF. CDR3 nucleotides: TGTGCCAGCAGAATTACCGGGGGGAATGAGCAGTTCTTC. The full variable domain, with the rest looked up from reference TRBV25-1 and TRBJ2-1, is EADIYQTPRYLVIGTGKKITLECSQTMGHDKMYWYQQDPGMELHLIHYSYGVNSTEKGDLSSESTVSRIRTEHFPLTLESARPSHTSQYLCASRITGGNEQFFGPGTRLTVL.

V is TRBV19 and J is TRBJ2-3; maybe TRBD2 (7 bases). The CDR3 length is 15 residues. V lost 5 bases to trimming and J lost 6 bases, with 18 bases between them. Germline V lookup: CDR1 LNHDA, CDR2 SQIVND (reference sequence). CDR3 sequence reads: CASSPAPKGGDTQYF. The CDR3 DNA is TGTGCCAGTAGTCCCGCTCCTAAGGGGGGGGATACGCAGTATTTT.

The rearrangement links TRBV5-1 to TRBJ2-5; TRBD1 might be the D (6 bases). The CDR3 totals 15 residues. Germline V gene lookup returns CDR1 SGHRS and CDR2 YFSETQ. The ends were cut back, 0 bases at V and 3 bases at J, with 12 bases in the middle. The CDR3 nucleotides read TGCGCCAGCAGCTTGGGGATATCAGGGGAAGAGACCCAGTACTTC. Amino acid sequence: CASSLGISGEETQYF.

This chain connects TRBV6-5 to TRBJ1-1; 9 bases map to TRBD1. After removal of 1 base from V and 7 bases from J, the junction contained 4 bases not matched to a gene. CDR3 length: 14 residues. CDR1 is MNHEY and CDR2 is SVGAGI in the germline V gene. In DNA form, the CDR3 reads TGTGCCAGCAGTTACTTCCAGGGACAGGGTGAAGCTTTCTTT. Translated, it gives CASSYFQGQGEAFF.

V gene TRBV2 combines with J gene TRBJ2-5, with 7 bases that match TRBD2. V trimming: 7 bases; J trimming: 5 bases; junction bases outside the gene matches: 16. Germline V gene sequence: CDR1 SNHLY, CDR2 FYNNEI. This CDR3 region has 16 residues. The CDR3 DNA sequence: TGTGCCAGCAACTTAGAGACGGGAGTGGGAGGGGAGACCCAGTACTTC. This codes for CASNLETGVGGETQYF.

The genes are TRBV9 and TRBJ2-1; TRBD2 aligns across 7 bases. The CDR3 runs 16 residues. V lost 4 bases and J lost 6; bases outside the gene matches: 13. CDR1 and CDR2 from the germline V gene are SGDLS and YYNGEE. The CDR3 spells CASSPREALVVNEQFF. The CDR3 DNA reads TGTGCCAGCAGCCCCCGGGAGGCCCTTGTGGTCAATGAGCAGTTCTTC.

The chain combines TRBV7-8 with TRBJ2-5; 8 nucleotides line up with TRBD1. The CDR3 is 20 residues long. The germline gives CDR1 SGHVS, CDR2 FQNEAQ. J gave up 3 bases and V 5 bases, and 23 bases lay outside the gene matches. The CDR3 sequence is CASSADPFQPGTGLEETQYF. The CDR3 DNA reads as TGTGCCAGCAGCGCCGACCCCTTTCAGCCCGGGACAGGCCTTGAAGAGACCCAGTACTTC.

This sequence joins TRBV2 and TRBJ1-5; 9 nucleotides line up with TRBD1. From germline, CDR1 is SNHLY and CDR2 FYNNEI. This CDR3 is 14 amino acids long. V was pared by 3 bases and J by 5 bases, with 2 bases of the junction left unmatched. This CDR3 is CASSEGQGYQPQHF. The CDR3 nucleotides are TGTGCCAGCAGTGAGGGACAGGGCTATCAGCCCCAGCATTTT.